This TCR beta chain was documented in a study of tissue T cells after allogeneic stem cell transplantation. Points from the study as a whole: Which tissue TCRs were alloreactive or antigen-specific was not determined. Some clones might be persisting host cells.

Time point here: mouse harvest day 7 after allogeneic transplant. The graft held 10^6 splenic CD5+ T cells and 10^7 T-cell-depleted bone marrow cells. The method was immunoSEQ multiplex PCR; TCRdb's version includes in-frame clones alone and lacks a portion of them. Found here are several thousand clones, around 43% of them singletons; the top ten hold about 7.7%. From germline, CDR1 is KGHPV and CDR2 FQNQEV (reference sequence). The CDR3 is made up of 16 amino acids. Losses at the gene ends were 6 bases for V and 1 base for J; bases not matched to a gene: 8. This clone was seen more than once but under ten times. No antigen is known for it. Each gene name is a mouse one. The read ends 1 residue before the CDR3 terminus; that terminus is restored from the germline J gene.

This rearrangement joins TRBV26 to TRBJ2-3, with 9 positions matching TRBD1. The TCR sequence derives from a female BALB/c mouse given C57BL/6 T cells with graft-versus-host disease after an allogeneic hematopoietic cell transplant. The sequenced sample was gut tissue. The DNA read from the CDR3 is TGTGCCAGCAGAAAGGGACAGGGAAGAGGTGCAGAAACGCTGTAT. Translation: CASRKGQGRGAETLY. The CDR3 reads in full as CASRKGQGRGAETLYF.